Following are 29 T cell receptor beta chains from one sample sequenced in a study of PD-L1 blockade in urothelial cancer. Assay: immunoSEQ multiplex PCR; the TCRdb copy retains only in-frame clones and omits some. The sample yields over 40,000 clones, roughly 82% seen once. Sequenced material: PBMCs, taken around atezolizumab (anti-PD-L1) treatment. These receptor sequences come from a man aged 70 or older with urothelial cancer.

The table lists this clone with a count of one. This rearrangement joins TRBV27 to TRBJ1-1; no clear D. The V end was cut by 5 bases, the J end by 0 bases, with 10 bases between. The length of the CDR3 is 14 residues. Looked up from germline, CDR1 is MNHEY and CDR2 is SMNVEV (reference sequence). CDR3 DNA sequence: TGTGCCAGCAGTCCGCGCAGGCTGAACACTGAAGCTTTCTTT. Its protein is CASSPRRLNTEAFF.

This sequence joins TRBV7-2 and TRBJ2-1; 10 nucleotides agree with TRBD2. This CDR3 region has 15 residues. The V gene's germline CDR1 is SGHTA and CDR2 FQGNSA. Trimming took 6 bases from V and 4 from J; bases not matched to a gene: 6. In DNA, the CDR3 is TGTGCCAGCAGGGTCTCTAGCGGGGGATACAATGAGCAGTTCTTC. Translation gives CASRVSSGGYNEQFF.

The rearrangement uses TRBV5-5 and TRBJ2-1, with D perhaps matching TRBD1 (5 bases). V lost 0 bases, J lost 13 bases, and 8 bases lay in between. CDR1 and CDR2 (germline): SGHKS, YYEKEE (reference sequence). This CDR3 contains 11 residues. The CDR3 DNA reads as TGTGCCAGCAGCTTGGACAGGAGACAGTTCTTC. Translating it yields CASSLDRRQFF.

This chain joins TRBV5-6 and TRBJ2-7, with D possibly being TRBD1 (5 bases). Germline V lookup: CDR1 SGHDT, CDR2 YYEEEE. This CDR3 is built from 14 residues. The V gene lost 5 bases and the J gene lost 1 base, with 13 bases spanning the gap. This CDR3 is CASRKGLFSYEQYF. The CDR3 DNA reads TGTGCCAGCAGGAAGGGGTTATTTTCCTACGAGCAGTACTTC.

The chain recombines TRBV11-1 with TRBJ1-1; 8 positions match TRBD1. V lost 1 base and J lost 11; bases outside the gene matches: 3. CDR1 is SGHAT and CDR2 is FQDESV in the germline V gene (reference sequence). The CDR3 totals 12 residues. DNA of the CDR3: TGTGCCAGCAGCTTAGAGACAGGGGTCGCTTTCTTT. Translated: CASSLETGVAFF.

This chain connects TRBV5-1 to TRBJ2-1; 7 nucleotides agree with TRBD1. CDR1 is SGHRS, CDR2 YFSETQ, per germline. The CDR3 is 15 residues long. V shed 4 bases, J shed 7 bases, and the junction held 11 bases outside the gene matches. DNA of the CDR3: TGCGCCAGCAGCCTAAGGACAGGACTGGGGAATGAGCAGTTCTTC. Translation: CASSLRTGLGNEQFF. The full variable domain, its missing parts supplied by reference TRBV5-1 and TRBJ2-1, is KAGVTQTPRYLIKTRGQQVTLSCSPISGHRSVSWYQQTPGQGLQFLFEYFSETQRNKGNFPGRFSGRQFSNSRSEMNVSTLELGDSALYLCASSLRTGLGNEQFFGPGTRLTVL.

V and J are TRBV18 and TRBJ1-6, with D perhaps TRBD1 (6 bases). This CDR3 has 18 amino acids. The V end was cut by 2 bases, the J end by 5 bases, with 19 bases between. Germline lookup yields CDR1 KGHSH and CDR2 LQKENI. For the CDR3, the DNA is TGTGCCAGCTCACCAACGGGGGGCGCAGGGATAAATAATTCACCCCTCCACTTT. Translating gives CASSPTGGAGINNSPLHF.

Here the CDR3 reads CASSLVPQGAGQPQHF. In DNA, the CDR3 is TGCGCCAGCAGCTTGGTCCCACAGGGGGCAGGCCAGCCCCAGCATTTT. The J gene is TRBJ1-5, the V gene TRBV5-1; 9 positions agree with TRBD1. The germline gives CDR1 SGHRS, CDR2 YFSETQ. V shed 0 bases, J shed 7 bases, and the junction held 8 bases outside the gene matches. CDR3 length: 16 amino acids.

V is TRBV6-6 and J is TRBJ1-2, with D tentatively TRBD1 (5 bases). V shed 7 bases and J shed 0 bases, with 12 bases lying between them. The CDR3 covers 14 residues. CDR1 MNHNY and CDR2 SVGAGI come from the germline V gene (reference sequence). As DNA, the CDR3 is TGTGCCAGCAACCGAGACAGCACTAACTATGGCTACACCTTC. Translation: CASNRDSTNYGYTF.

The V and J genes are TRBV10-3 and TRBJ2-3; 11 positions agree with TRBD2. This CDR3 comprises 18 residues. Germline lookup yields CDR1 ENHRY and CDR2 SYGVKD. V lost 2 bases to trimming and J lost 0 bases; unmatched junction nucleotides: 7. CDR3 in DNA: TGTGCCATCAGTGAGCACGCTAGCGGGAGGCTTAGCACAGATACGCAGTATTTT. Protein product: CAISEHASGRLSTDTQYF.

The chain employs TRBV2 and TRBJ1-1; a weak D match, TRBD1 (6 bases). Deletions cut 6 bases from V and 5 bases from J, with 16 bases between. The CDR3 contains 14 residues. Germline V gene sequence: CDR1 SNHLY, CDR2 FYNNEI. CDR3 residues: CASSGGQKSTEAFF. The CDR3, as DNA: TGTGCCAGCAGCGGTGGACAGAAGAGTACTGAAGCTTTCTTT.

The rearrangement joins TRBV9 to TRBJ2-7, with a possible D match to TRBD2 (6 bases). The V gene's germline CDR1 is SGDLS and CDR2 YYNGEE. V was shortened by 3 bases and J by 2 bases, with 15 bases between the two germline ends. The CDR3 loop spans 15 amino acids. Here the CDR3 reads CASSGRTTSTYEQYF. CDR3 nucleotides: TGTGCCAGCAGCGGCCGAACTACTAGCACCTACGAGCAGTACTTC.

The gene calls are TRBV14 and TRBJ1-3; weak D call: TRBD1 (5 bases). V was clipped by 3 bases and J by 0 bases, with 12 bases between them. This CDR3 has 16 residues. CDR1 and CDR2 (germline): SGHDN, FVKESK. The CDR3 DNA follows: TGTGCCAGCAGCCAGACAGCGAAGAGCTCTGGAAACACCATATATTTT. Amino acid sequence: CASSQTAKSSGNTIYF.

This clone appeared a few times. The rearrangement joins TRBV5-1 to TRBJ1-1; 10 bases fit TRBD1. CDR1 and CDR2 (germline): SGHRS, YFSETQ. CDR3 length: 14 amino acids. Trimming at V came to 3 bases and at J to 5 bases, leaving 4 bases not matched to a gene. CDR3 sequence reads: CASSSRDRGTEAFF. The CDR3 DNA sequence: TGCGCCAGCAGCTCCCGGGACAGGGGTACTGAAGCTTTCTTT.

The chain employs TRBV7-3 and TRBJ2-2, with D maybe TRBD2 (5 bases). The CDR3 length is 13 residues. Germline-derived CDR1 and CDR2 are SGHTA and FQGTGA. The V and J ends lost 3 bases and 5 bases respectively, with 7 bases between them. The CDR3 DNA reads TGTGCCAGCAGCTTCTCGGGGACCGGGGAGCTGTTTTTT. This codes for CASSFSGTGELFF.

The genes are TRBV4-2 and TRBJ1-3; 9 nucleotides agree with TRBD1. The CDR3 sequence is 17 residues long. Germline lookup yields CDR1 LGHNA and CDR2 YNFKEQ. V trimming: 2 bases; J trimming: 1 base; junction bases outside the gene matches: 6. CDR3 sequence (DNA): TGTGCCAGCAGCCAACCCTCCGGGACAGGGTCTGGAAACACCATATATTTT. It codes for CASSQPSGTGSGNTIYF.

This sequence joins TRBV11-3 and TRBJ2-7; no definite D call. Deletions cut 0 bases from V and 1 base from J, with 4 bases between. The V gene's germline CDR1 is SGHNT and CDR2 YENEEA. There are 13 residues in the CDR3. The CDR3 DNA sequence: TGTGCCAGCAGCTTAGAGGAGTCCTACGAGCAGTACTTC. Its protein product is CASSLEESYEQYF.

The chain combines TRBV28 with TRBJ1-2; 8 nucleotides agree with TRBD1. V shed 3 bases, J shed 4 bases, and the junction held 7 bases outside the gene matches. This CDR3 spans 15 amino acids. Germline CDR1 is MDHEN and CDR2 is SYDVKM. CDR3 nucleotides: TGTGCCAGCAGTTTCCCGGGACAGGCATCCTATGGCTACACCTTC. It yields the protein CASSFPGQASYGYTF.

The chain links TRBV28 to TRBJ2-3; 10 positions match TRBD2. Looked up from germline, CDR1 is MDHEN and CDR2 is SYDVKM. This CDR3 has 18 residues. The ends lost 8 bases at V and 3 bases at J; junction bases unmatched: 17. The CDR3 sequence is CASSVASGSVFGTDTQYF. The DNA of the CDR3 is TGTGCCAGCTCGGTGGCTAGCGGGAGTGTATTTGGGACAGATACGCAGTATTTT.

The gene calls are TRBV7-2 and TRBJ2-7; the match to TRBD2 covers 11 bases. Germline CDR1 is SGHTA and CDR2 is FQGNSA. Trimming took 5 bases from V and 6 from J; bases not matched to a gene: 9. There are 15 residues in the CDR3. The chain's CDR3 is CASSGTSGRRGEQYF. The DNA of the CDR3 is TGTGCCAGCAGCGGGACTAGCGGCCGGAGAGGCGAGCAGTACTTC.

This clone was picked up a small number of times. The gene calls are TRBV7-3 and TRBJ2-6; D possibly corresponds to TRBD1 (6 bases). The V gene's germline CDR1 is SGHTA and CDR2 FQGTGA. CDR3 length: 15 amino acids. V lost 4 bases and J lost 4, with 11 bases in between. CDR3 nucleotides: TGTGCCAGCAGCTCTACAGGGCTAGGGGCCAACGTCCTGACTTTC. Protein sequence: CASSSTGLGANVLTF.

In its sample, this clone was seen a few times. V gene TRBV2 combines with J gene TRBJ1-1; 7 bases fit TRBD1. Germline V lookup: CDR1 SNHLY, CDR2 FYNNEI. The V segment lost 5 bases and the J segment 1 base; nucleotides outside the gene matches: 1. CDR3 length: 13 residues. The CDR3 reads CASSRDRNTEAFF. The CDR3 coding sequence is TGTGCCAGCAGTCGGGACAGGAACACTGAAGCTTTCTTT.

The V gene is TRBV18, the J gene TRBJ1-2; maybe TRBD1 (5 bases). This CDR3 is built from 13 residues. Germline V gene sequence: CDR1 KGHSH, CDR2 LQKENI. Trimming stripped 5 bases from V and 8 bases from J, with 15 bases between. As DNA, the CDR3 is TGTGCCAGCTCAGATACGGGGGGAACCGGCTACACCTTC. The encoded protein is CASSDTGGTGYTF.

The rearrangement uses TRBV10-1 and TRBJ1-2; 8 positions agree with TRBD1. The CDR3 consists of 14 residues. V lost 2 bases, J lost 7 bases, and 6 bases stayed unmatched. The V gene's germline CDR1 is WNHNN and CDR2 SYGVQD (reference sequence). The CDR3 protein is CASSEVSRGLGYTF. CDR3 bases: TGCGCCAGCAGTGAGGTGAGCAGGGGGCTTGGCTACACCTTC.

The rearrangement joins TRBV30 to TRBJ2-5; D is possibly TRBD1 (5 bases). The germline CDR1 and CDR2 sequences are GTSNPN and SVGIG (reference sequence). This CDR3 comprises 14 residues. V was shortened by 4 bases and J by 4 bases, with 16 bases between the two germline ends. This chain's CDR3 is CAWTGRGMVETQYF. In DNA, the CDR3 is TGTGCCTGGACTGGTAGGGGAATGGTAGAGACCCAGTACTTC.

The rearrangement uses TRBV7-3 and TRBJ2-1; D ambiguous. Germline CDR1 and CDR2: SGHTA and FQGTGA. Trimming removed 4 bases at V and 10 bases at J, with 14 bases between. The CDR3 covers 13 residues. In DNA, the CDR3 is TGTGCCAGCAGCTCCTCTAGACTCGGGGAGCAGTTCTTC. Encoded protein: CASSSSRLGEQFF.

The CDR3 coding sequence is TGTGCCAGCAGCCAAGTTTCGGGAAGGACTGAAGCTTTCTTT. Translated, it gives CASSQVSGRTEAFF. The chain employs TRBV14 and TRBJ1-1; D gene unclear. CDR3 length: 14 residues. V was trimmed by 1 base and J by 5 bases, leaving 11 bases between them. Germline-derived CDR1 and CDR2 are SGHDN and FVKESK.

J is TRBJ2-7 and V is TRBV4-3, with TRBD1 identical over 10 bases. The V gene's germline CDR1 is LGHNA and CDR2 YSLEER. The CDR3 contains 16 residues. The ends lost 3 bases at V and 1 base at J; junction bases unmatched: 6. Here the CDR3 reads CASSQWAGQGSYEQYF. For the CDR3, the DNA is TGCGCCAGCAGCCAGTGGGCGGGACAGGGGTCCTACGAGCAGTACTTC.

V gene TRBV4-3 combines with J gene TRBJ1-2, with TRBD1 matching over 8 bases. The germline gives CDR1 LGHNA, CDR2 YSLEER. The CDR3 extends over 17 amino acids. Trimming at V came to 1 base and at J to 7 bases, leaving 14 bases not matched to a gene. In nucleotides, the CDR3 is TGCGCCAGCAGCCAAGCAGTTCTGGACAGGGCCCGCGGTGGCTACACCTTC. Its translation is CASSQAVLDRARGGYTF.